A single sample gave rise to the 16 T cell receptor beta chains below, sequenced in a study of graft-versus-host responses after intestinal transplantation. Some clones are missing from TCRdb's copy, which holds only in-frame ones; the method was immunoSEQ multiplex PCR. The sample shows around 18,000 clones, about 95% of them seen only once. Sample: PBMCs, taken 23 days after intestinal transplant. The receptors come from a human patient who received an intestinal transplant, so some T cells may come from the graft donor.

J is TRBJ1-3 and V is TRBV7-9; D unclear. The CDR3 sequence is 14 residues long. V was cut by 5 bases and J by 4 bases, with 12 bases left in between. CDR1 and CDR2 (germline): SEHNR, FQNEAQ (reference sequence). Here the CDR3 reads CASSGPSEGNTIYF. The CDR3 DNA reads as TGTGCCAGCAGCGGACCGTCGGAGGGAAACACCATATATTTT.

As regards this clone: At one of its ends the junction is not consistent with the germline gene, which may arise from a read error. This chain uses TRBV7-2 with TRBJ2-5; 8 bases are a match to TRBD1. This CDR3 region has 15 residues. Germline-derived CDR1 and CDR2 are SGHTA and FQGNSA. CDR3 DNA sequence: TGTGCCAGCGGCTTAGTATGGACAGGGCAAGAGACCCAGTACTTC. Residues: CASGLVWTGQETQYF.

The chain employs TRBV6-1 and TRBJ2-7; TRBD2 agrees at 8 bases. CDR3 length: 15 residues. The V and J ends lost 6 bases and 0 bases, in that order; junction bases with no gene match: 7. Per the germline V gene, CDR1 is MNHNS and CDR2 is SASEGT. The CDR3 spells CASSYKRESSYEQYF. CDR3 sequence (DNA): TGTGCCAGCAGCTATAAGCGGGAGTCCTCCTACGAGCAGTACTTC.

The chain carries TRBV7-8 and TRBJ2-7, with D perhaps TRBD2 (7 bases). CDR3 length: 18 amino acids. CDR1 and CDR2 from the germline V gene are SGHVS and FQNEAQ. V was pared by 9 bases and J by 4 bases, with 31 bases between. CDR3 coding DNA: TGTGCCAGTTCCGGGGGCTCCCGGGACTATAAGGAACTATACGAGCAGTACTTC. Residues: CASSGGSRDYKELYEQYF.

The chain carries TRBV15 and TRBJ1-1; D is perhaps TRBD1 (6 bases). V shed 6 bases and J shed 1 base, with 12 bases lying between them. CDR1 and CDR2 from the germline V gene are LNHNV and YYDKDF (reference sequence). The CDR3 consists of 14 residues. The chain's CDR3 is CATRLDRSNTEAFF. As DNA, the CDR3 is TGTGCCACCAGATTGGACAGATCGAACACTGAAGCTTTCTTT.

This rearrangement joins TRBV29-1 to TRBJ2-7; tentatively, D is TRBD2 (6 bases). V was cut by 5 bases and J by 2 bases, with 16 bases left in between. This CDR3 contains 14 residues. Germline CDR1 SQVTM, CDR2 ANQGSEA. The CDR3 loop is CSVSLGTGAYEQYF. The CDR3 region has the DNA TGCAGCGTTTCTTTGGGGACGGGAGCCTACGAGCAGTACTTC.

J is TRBJ2-3 and V is TRBV11-2; the D is unclear. Between the trimmed V and J ends, which lost 7 bases and 2 bases, there was a span of 13 bases. This CDR3 comprises 14 residues. Germline V gives CDR1 SGHAT, CDR2 FQNNGV. The DNA for the CDR3 is TGTGCCAGCACTGCCCGTCTTTTCACAGATACGCAGTATTTT. Amino acid sequence: CASTARLFTDTQYF. The complete variable domain, with remaining parts taken from reference TRBV11-2 and TRBJ2-3, reads EAGVAQSPRYKIIEKRQSVAFWCNPISGHATLYWYQQILGQGPKLLIQFQNNGVVDDSQLPKDRFSAERLKGVDSTLKIQPAKLEDSAVYLCASTARLFTDTQYFGPGTRLTVL.

V gene TRBV6-6 combines with J gene TRBJ1-5, with 7 bases fitting TRBD1. V lost 6 bases to trimming and J lost 8 bases; unmatched junction nucleotides: 10. The CDR3 loop spans 14 amino acids. CDR1 is MNHNY and CDR2 is SVGAGI in the germline V gene (reference sequence). DNA of the CDR3: TGTGCCAGCAGCCCGACAGGGAGTATGGAGCCCCAGCATTTT. Translated, it gives CASSPTGSMEPQHF.

In this sample, this clone turned up once. The chain combines TRBV11-1 with TRBJ2-7, with TRBD2 as a possible D gene (6 bases). Germline V lookup: CDR1 SGHAT, CDR2 FQDESV (reference sequence). Trimming stripped 6 bases from V and 13 bases from J, with 19 bases between. The CDR3 is 12 residues long. The CDR3 DNA is TGTGCCAGCAGTCCCTCCCGGGACTCCCGATACTTC. This codes for CASSPSRDSRYF.

The chain is built from TRBV27 and TRBJ2-7; TRBD1 aligns across 8 bases. CDR3 length equals 13 residues. The junction had 8 bases not matched to a gene; V was cut back by 6 bases and J by 7 bases. Germline CDR1 is MNHEY and CDR2 is SMNVEV (reference sequence). CDR3 protein: CASSGQGGIEQYF. DNA of the CDR3: TGTGCCAGCAGCGGACAGGGTGGGATAGAGCAGTACTTC.

J is TRBJ1-1 and V is TRBV11-2; D not resolved. Per germline, CDR1 SGHAT and CDR2 FQNNGV. The CDR3 spans 13 residues. Trimming pared 11 bases from V and 5 bases from J, leaving 18 bases between. The chain's CDR3 is CASRSDEWTEAFF. DNA for the CDR3: TGTGCCTCAAGATCGGATGAGTGGACTGAAGCTTTCTTT.

Remarks on this clone: One end of the junction varies from germline; a read error may be responsible. The sample holds other DNA sequences that translate to the same CDR3. This sequence joins TRBV19 and TRBJ1-1, with TRBD1 matching 10 bases. This CDR3 contains 17 residues. CDR1 and CDR2 (germline): LNHDA, SQIVND (reference sequence). The CDR3 sequence is CASFGTGAHLWYTEAFF. CDR3 coding DNA: TGTGCCAGTTTTGGGACAGGGGCCCATCTATGGTACACCGAAGCTTTCTTT.

The rearrangement joins TRBV19 to TRBJ1-5, with D unresolved. The germline V gene encodes CDR1 LNHDA and CDR2 SQIVND (reference sequence). V was pared by 3 bases and J by 7 bases, with 13 bases between. This CDR3 has 14 amino acids. CDR3 DNA: TGTGCCAGTAGTATTAGAAGGGAAGGGCAGCCCCAGCATTTT. It specifies CASSIRREGQPQHF.

V usage is TRBV28 and J usage is TRBJ2-7; TRBD1 aligns across 9 bases. With 5 bases clipped from V and 0 bases from J, the junction kept 17 bases outside the gene matches. This CDR3 comprises 19 residues. Looked up from germline, CDR1 is MDHEN and CDR2 is SYDVKM. The CDR3 DNA reads as TGTGCCAGCAGTATACCACAGGGGGCTGGGGAGCGGTTCTCCTACGAGCAGTACTTC. As protein: CASSIPQGAGERFSYEQYF.

The chain combines TRBV30 with TRBJ2-1; 8 bases are shared with TRBD1. The CDR3 is made up of 12 amino acids. The junction had 1 base not matched to a gene; V was cut back by 0 bases and J by 9 bases. Germline CDR1 and CDR2: GTSNPN and SVGIG (reference sequence). CDR3 in amino acids: CAWSVTGVEQFF. CDR3 nucleotides: TGTGCCTGGAGTGTGACAGGGGTTGAGCAGTTCTTC.

V gene TRBV5-1 combines with J gene TRBJ2-1; D is unresolved. Deletions cut 4 bases from V and 6 bases from J, with 8 bases between. Germline CDR1 SGHRS, CDR2 YFSETQ. There are 12 residues in the CDR3. CDR3 sequence (DNA): TGCGCCAGCAGCCTCCTTGCCAATGAGCAGTTCTTC. Amino acid sequence: CASSLLANEQFF.